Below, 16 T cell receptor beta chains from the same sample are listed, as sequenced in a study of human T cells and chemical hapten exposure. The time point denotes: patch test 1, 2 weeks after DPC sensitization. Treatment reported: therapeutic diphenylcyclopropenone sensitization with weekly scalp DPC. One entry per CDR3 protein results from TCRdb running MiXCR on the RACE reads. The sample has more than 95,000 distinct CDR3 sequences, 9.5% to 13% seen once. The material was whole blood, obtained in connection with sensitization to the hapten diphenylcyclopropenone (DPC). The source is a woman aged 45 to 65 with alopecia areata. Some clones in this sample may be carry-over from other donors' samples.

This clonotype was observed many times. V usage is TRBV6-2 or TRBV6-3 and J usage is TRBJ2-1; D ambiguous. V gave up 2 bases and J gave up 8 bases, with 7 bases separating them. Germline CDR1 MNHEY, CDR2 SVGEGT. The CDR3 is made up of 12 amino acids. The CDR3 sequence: CASSYVQDEQFF. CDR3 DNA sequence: TGTGCCAGCAGTTACGTCCAGGATGAGCAGTTCTTC.

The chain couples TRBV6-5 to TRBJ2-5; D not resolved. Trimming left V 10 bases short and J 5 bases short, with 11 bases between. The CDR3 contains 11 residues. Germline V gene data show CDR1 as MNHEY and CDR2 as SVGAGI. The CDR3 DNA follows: TGTGCCAACACCAACGGGGAGACCCAGTACTTC. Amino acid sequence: CANTNGETQYF.

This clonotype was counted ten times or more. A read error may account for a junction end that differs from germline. Written as DNA, the CDR3 is TGTGCCAGCAATTTACGGGACACAAACTACGAGCAGTACTTC. As protein: CASNLRDTNYEQYF. J is TRBJ2-7 and V is TRBV28, with D perhaps TRBD1 (6 bases). Germline V gives CDR1 MDHEN, CDR2 SYDVKM. The CDR3 length is 14 residues.

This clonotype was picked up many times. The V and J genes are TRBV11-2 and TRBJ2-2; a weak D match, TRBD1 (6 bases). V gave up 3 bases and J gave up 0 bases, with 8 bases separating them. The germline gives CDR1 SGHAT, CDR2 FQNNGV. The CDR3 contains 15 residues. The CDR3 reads CASSLGATNTGELFF. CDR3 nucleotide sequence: TGTGCCAGCAGCTTGGGGGCTACGAACACCGGGGAGCTGTTTTTT.

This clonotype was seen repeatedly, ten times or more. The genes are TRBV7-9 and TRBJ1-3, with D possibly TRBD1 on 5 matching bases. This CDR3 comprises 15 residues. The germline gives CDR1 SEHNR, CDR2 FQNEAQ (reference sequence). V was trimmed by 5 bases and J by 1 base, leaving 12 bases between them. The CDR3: CASSPPGGSGNTIYF. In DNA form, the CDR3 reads TGTGCCAGCAGCCCCCCCGGGGGATCTGGAAACACCATATATTTT. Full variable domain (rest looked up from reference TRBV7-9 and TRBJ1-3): DTGVSQNPRHKITKRGQNVTFRCDPISEHNRLYWYRQTLGQGPEFLTYFQNEAQLEKSRLLSDRFSAERPKGSFSTLEIQRTEQGDSAMYLCASSPPGGSGNTIYFGEGSWLTVV.

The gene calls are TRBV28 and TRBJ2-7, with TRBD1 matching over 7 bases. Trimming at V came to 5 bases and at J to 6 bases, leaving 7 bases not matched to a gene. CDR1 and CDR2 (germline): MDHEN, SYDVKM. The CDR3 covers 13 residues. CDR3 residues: CASSGDRAREQYF. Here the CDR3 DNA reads TGTGCCAGCAGTGGCGACAGGGCACGCGAGCAGTACTTC.

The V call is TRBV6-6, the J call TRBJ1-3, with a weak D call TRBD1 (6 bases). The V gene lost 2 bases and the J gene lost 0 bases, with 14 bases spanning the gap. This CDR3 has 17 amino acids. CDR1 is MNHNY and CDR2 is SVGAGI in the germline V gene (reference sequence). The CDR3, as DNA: TGTGCCAGCAGTTACCCACCACAGGACAGCTCTGGAAACACCATATATTTT. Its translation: CASSYPPQDSSGNTIYF.

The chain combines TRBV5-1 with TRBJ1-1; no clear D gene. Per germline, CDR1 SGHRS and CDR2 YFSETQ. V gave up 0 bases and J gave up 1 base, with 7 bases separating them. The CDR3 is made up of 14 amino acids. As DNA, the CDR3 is TGCGCCAGCAGCTTGGAGATGGGGAACACTGAAGCTTTCTTT. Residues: CASSLEMGNTEAFF.

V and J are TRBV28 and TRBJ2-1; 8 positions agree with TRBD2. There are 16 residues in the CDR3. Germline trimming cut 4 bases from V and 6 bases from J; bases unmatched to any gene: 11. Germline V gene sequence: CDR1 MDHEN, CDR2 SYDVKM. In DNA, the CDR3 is TGTGCCAGCAGTTCCAACAAAGCGGGAGTACGCAATGAGCAGTTCTTC. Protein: CASSSNKAGVRNEQFF.

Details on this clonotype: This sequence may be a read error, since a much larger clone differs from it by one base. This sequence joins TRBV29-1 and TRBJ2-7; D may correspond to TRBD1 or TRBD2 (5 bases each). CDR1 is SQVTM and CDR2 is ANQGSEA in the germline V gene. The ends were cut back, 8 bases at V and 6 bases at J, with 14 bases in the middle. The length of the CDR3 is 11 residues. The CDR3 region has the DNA TGCAGCTTCTGGAGAGGGGTCGAGCAGTACTTC. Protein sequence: CSFWRGVEQYF.

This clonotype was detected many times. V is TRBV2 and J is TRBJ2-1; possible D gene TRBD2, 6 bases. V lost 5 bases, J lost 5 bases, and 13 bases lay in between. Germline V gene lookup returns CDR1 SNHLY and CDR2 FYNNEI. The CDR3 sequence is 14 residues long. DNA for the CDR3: TGTGCCAGCAGTTCCCGCGGGGCCGACAATGAGCAGTTCTTC. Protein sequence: CASSSRGADNEQFF.

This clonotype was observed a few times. The CDR3 DNA sequence: TGTGCCACCAGCGAGGCAGGGGGAGTGGACGGCTACACCTTC. Protein sequence: CATSEAGGVDGYTF. This sequence joins TRBV24-1 and TRBJ1-2; 7 bases fit TRBD1. CDR3 length equals 14 residues. CDR1 is KGHDR, CDR2 SFDVKD, per germline. V was pared by 7 bases and J by 8 bases, with 12 bases of the junction left unmatched.

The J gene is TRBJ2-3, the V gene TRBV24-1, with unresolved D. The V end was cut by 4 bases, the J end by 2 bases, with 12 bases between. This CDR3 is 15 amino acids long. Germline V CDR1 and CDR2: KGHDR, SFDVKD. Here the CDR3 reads CATSDPRAYTDTQYF. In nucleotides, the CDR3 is TGTGCCACCAGTGACCCCCGGGCGTACACAGATACGCAGTATTTT.

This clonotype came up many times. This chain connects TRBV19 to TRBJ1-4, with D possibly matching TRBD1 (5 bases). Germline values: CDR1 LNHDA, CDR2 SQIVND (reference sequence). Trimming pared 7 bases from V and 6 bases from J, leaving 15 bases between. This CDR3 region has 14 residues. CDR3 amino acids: CASTPGGVYEKLFF. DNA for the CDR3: TGTGCCAGTACCCCTGGGGGGGTATATGAAAAACTGTTTTTT.

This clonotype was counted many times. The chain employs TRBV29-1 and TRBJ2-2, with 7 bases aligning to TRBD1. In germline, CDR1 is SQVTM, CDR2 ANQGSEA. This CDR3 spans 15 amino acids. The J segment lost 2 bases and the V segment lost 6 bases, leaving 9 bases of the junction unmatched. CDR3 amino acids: CSVRGAGGNTGELFF. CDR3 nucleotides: TGCAGCGTCCGGGGAGCAGGGGGTAACACCGGGGAGCTGTTTTTT.

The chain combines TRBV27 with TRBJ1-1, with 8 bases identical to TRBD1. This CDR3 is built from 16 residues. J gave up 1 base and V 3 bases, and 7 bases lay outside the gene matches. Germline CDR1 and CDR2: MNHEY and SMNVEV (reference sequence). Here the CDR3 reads CASSFIGQGKNTEAFF. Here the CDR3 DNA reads TGTGCCAGCAGTTTTATCGGACAGGGCAAGAACACTGAAGCTTTCTTT.